This TCR beta chain was identified during a study of vaccination and CD4 T cells after COVID-19. Study in general: The peptides that stimulated the cells were overlapping spike peptides from SARS-CoV-2, HCoV-NL63, HCoV-OC43 and HCoV-229E.

This clonotype was detected a few times. The antigen remains undetermined. Treatment in this sample: approximately 9-day PBMC culture with coronavirus spike peptide pools or control peptides (ViraFEST assay). PBMC cultures, at over 1.5 million cells per well, received approximately 9.1 IU/ml IL-2 and around 11 ug/ml peptide pools. CDR3 length: 13 residues. From germline, CDR1 is MNHEY and CDR2 SVGAGI. V was pared by 2 bases and J by 7 bases, with 6 bases between. Cultured CD4+ T cell DNA underwent sequencing with the Oncomine TCR Beta short-read assay. TCRdb re-called the PCR reads through MiXCR, storing one row per CDR3 protein. The sample holds more than 10,000 distinct CDR3 sequences, around 60% seen once.

This chain links TRBV6-5 with TRBJ1-6; D remains ambiguous. The source of this sequence is a human donor who had recovered from COVID-19. Sequenced sample: CD4+ T cells from blood, cultured in vitro. DNA of the CDR3: TGTGCCAGCAGTTACCAGGAGAATTCACCCCTCCACTTT. It translates to CASSYQENSPLHF.